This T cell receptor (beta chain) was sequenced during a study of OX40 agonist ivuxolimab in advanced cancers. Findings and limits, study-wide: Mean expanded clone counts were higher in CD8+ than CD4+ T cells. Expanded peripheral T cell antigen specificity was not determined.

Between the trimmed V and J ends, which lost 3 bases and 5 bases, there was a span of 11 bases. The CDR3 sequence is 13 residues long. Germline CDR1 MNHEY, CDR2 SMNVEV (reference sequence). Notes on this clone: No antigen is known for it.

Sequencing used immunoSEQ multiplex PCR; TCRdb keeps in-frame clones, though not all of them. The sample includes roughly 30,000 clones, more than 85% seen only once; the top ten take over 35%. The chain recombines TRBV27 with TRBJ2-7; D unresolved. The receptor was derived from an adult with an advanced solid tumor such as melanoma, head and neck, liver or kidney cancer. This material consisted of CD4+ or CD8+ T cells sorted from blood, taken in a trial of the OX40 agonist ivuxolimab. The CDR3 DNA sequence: TGTGCCAGCAGTTTGTTTGTCTCTAACGAGCAGTACTTC. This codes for CASSLFVSNEQYF.